The T cell receptor beta chain under discussion was sequenced for a study of vaccination and CD4 T cells after COVID-19. Whole-study context: Convalescent persons amounted to six males plus four females, two of whom were Hispanic. The peptides that stimulated the cells were overlapping spike peptides from SARS-CoV-2, HCoV-NL63, HCoV-OC43 and HCoV-229E.

Indicated treatment: roughly 10-day PBMC culture with coronavirus spike peptide pools or control peptides (ViraFEST assay). PBMCs, plated at a few million per well, were grown in the presence of around 10 IU/ml IL-2 and approximately 9 ug/ml peptide pools. This CDR3 has 10 residues. Germline V CDR1 and CDR2: WSHSY, SAAADI. Points on this clonotype: Its antigen is as yet unknown. The junction shows a germline mismatch at one end, possibly a read error.

Cultured CD4+ T cell DNA underwent sequencing with the Oncomine TCR Beta short-read assay. In TCRdb, the PCR reads were re-called with MiXCR into one record per CDR3 protein. The data contain roughly 3,400 distinct CDR3 sequences, 20% to 25% of them singletons. The V and J genes are TRBV10-2 and TRBJ1-2; no reliable D call. The receptor's source is a human donor who had recovered from COVID-19. The specimen was CD4+ T cells from blood, cultured in vitro. CDR3 bases: TGCGCCAGCAGTGAGGACCGGGATCCATTC. It codes for CASSEDRDPF.